This T cell receptor beta chain emerged from a study of blood T cell repertoires in COVID-19. Study overall: Sites across the United States, Italy and Spain contributed samples from acute and convalescent COVID-19. From T cells, B-cell-depleted T cells, or PBMCs came the material, which was cDNA or gDNA.

Methods used by the authors: Reference gene primer amplification gave nucleated cell count estimates. Measured with immunoSEQ multiplex PCR; TCRdb has only the in-frame clones, and not every one. V, J and clone size are taken as reported in that table, and D and trimming were inferred from the DNA itself. The top ten hold around 4% of the sample, which has fewer than 180,000 clones, roughly 87% seen once. The germline CDR1 and CDR2 sequences are SNHLY and FYNNEI. Trimming stripped 1 base from V and 2 bases from J, with 6 bases between. The CDR3 runs to 13 residues. By sample share, this clone is large.

What was sequenced was peripheral blood. V usage is TRBV2 and J usage is TRBJ2-7; no reliable D call. This clonotype was sampled from a woman aged 55-70 years with active or convalescent COVID-19. CDR3 in amino acids: CASSEDSTYEQYF. The CDR3 DNA reads as TGTGCCAGCAGTGAAGACAGCACCTACGAGCAGTACTTC.